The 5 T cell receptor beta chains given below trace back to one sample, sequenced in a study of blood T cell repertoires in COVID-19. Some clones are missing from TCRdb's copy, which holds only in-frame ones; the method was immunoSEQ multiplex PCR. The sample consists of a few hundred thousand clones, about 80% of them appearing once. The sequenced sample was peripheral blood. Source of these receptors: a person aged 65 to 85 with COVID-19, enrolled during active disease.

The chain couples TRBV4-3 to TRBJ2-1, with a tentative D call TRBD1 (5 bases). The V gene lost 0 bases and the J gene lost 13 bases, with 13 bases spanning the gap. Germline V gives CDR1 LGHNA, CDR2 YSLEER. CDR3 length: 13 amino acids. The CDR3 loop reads CASSQDRSGYQFF. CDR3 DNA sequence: TGCGCCAGCAGCCAAGATCGTTCAGGGTATCAGTTCTTC.

CDR3 sequence: CASSLDSGLSNQPQHF. CDR3 nucleotide sequence: TGTGCCAGCAGCTTGGACAGTGGGTTGAGCAATCAGCCCCAGCATTTT. The chain has TRBV5-8 and TRBJ1-5; D ambiguous. The CDR3 covers 16 residues. The V gene's germline CDR1 is SGHTS and CDR2 YDEGEE. V shed 0 bases and J shed 1 base, with 11 bases lying between them. Full variable domain (missing parts from reference TRBV5-8 and TRBJ1-5): EAGVTQSPTHLIKTRGQQATLRCSPISGHTSVYWYQQALGLGLQFLLWYDEGEERNRGNFPPRFSGRQFPNYSSELNVNALELEDSALYLCASSLDSGLSNQPQHFGDGTRLSIL.

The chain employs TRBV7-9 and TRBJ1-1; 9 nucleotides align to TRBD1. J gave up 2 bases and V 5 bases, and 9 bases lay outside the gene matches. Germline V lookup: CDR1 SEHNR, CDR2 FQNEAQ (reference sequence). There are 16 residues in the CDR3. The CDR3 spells CASSPSQGAINTEAFF. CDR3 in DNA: TGTGCCAGCAGCCCGTCACAGGGGGCGATCAACACTGAAGCTTTCTTT.

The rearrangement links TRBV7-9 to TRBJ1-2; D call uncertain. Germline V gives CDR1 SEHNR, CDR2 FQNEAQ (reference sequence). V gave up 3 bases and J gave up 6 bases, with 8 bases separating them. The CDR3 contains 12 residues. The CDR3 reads CASSFDRDGYTF. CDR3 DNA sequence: TGTGCCAGCAGCTTCGACCGGGATGGCTACACCTTC.

The CDR3 sequence: CASSKIAGAPEQYF. CDR3 in DNA: TGTGCCAGCAGCAAGATAGCGGGAGCCCCCGAGCAGTACTTC. The genes are TRBV11-2 and TRBJ2-7; 9 bases map to TRBD2. The J segment lost 6 bases and the V segment lost 5 bases, leaving 8 bases of the junction unmatched. CDR1 SGHAT and CDR2 FQNNGV come from the germline V gene. The CDR3 has 14 amino acids.